The 15 T cell receptor beta chains below all came from one sample that was sequenced in a study of OX40 agonist ivuxolimab in advanced cancers. The data were produced by immunoSEQ multiplex PCR, yet TCRdb's version contains in-frame clones alone and is incomplete. The table includes about 36,000 clones, 74% detected once. Sequencing was performed on CD4+ or CD8+ T cells sorted from blood, taken in a trial of the OX40 agonist ivuxolimab. These receptors all come from an adult with an advanced solid tumor such as melanoma, head and neck, liver or kidney cancer.

This chain links TRBV28 with TRBJ1-6; D is possibly TRBD1 (6 bases). From germline, CDR1 is MDHEN and CDR2 SYDVKM. The V gene lost 6 bases and the J gene lost 4 bases, with 16 bases spanning the gap. The CDR3 has 16 amino acids. In DNA form, the CDR3 reads TGTGCCAGCAGCCGCCTCACAGGGAGTTATAATTCACCCCTCCACTTT. This encodes CASSRLTGSYNSPLHF. The variable domain in full, with the rest retrieved from reference TRBV28 and TRBJ1-6, is DVKVTQSSRYLVKRTGEKVFLECVQDMDHENMFWYRQDPGLGLRLIYFSYDVKMKEKGDIPEGYSVSREKKERFSLILESASTNQTSMYLCASSRLTGSYNSPLHFGNGTRLTVT.

The chain combines TRBV7-8 with TRBJ2-5; 9 nucleotides align to TRBD2. Germline trimming cut 3 bases from V and 0 bases from J; bases unmatched to any gene: 5. This CDR3 region has 16 residues. CDR1 and CDR2 from the germline V gene are SGHVS and FQNEAQ. Here the CDR3 DNA reads TGTGCCAGCAGCTTCGCAGCTAGCGGGGACCAAGAGACCCAGTACTTC. Translated, it gives CASSFAASGDQETQYF.

This chain joins TRBV9 and TRBJ1-1, with TRBD1 identical over 7 bases. The V and J ends lost 1 base and 4 bases, in that order; junction bases with no gene match: 1. Looked up from germline, CDR1 is SGDLS and CDR2 is YYNGEE. The CDR3 covers 13 residues. DNA for the CDR3: TGTGCCAGCAGCGTACAGGGGGGCACTGAAGCTTTCTTT. Its protein product is CASSVQGGTEAFF.

The J gene is TRBJ2-4, the V gene TRBV10-1, with 10 positions matching TRBD2. V gave up 11 bases and J gave up 0 bases; unmatched junction bases: 16. The CDR3 is made up of 18 amino acids. Germline-derived CDR1 and CDR2 are WNHNN and SYGVQD (reference sequence). As DNA, the CDR3 is TGCGCCGGTTCTAGCGGGGGCCGGCCTGTTCCAGCCAAAAACATTCAGTACTTC. Protein product: CAGSSGGRPVPAKNIQYF.

This clone was recorded a few times. The J gene is TRBJ2-7, the V gene TRBV11-2; weak D call: TRBD1 (5 bases). V dropped 1 base and J dropped 0 bases, with 10 bases sitting between them. The CDR3 length is 15 residues. Germline V gene data show CDR1 as SGHAT and CDR2 as FQNNGV. Here the CDR3 DNA reads TGTGCCAGCAGCTTAGGGGGCGCCAGCTCCTACGAGCAGTACTTC. This codes for CASSLGGASSYEQYF.

The V call is TRBV21-1, the J call TRBJ2-7; TRBD1, the table's D call, was not compared with the DNA. TRBV21-1 is labeled a pseudogene. The CDR3 length is 15 residues. The CDR3 sequence: CASSGQPTGQDEQYV. For the CDR3, the DNA is TGTGCCAGCAGTGGACAGCCCACGGGTCAGGACGAGCAGTACGTC.

The chain links TRBV30 to TRBJ1-6, with 7 bases that match TRBD1. Trimming cost V 0 bases and J 9 bases; bases outside gene matches: 8. Germline V gives CDR1 GTSNPN, CDR2 SVGIG (reference sequence). The CDR3 runs 15 residues. The DNA of the CDR3 is TGTGCCTGGAGTGTACCAGGGGGTCGTATTTCACCCCTCCACTTT. Protein product: CAWSVPGGRISPLHF.

The genes are TRBV10-3 and TRBJ1-4, with D perhaps TRBD1 (6 bases). V lost 2 bases and J 4 bases, leaving 11 bases between the germline ends. The length of the CDR3 is 15 residues. CDR1 and CDR2 from the germline V gene are ENHRY and SYGVKD. In DNA, the CDR3 is TGTGCCATCAGTGAGCAGGGGCGGGTTAATGAAAAACTGTTTTTT. Amino acids: CAISEQGRVNEKLFF.

The chain has TRBV4-1 and TRBJ2-2; weak D call: TRBD1 (5 bases). In germline, CDR1 is MGHRA, CDR2 YSYEKL. Trimming removed 6 bases at V and 4 bases at J, with 15 bases between. CDR3 size: 15 residues. The DNA of the CDR3 is TGCGCCAGCAGACCCCCCCAGCAGGGCACCGGGGAGCTGTTTTTT. Its translation: CASRPPQQGTGELFF.

The chain links TRBV9 to TRBJ1-2; 10 nucleotides line up with TRBD1. Per the germline V gene, CDR1 is SGDLS and CDR2 is YYNGEE. The length of the CDR3 is 14 residues. J was trimmed by 7 bases and V by 3 bases; bases with no gene match: 6. The CDR3 DNA follows: TGTGCCAGCAGCGCCGCGAGACAGGGGGCTGGCTACACCTTC. Translation gives CASSAARQGAGYTF.

The chain recombines TRBV5-4 with TRBJ2-6, with D hard to call. Germline CDR1 SGHNT, CDR2 YYREEE (reference sequence). CDR3 length equals 13 residues. With 1 base removed from V and 3 bases from J, the gap between germline ends came to 2 bases. The CDR3: CASSLSGANVLTF. The CDR3 nucleotides read TGTGCCAGCAGCTTGAGTGGGGCCAACGTCCTGACTTTC.

This clone was recorded a few times. The chain links TRBV6-5 to TRBJ2-7; TRBD1 matches 11 bases. With 0 bases clipped from V and 10 bases from J, the junction kept 5 bases outside the gene matches. Germline loops: CDR1 MNHEY, CDR2 SVGAGI. The CDR3 spans 14 residues. The CDR3 spells CASSYSRTGGSQYF. In DNA form, the CDR3 reads TGTGCCAGCAGTTACTCGAGGACAGGGGGCTCCCAGTACTTC.

V is TRBV6-6 and J is TRBJ2-1; TRBD2 is a possible D gene (6 bases). Germline lookup yields CDR1 MNHNY and CDR2 SVGAGI (reference sequence). Trimming removed 6 bases at V and 8 bases at J, with 8 bases between. The CDR3 contains 11 residues. CDR3 residues: CASRTSYEQFF. CDR3 coding DNA: TGTGCCAGCAGAACTAGCTATGAGCAGTTCTTC.

The chain couples TRBV6-1 to TRBJ1-2; D is unresolved. The CDR3 totals 17 residues. Germline lookup yields CDR1 MNHNS and CDR2 SASEGT. V was clipped by 4 bases and J by 2 bases, with 20 bases between them. The CDR3 region has the DNA TGTGCCAGCAGTGCCACTCTTACCCCCGGGATCAACTATGGCTACACCTTC. It specifies CASSATLTPGINYGYTF.

V usage is TRBV5-1 and J usage is TRBJ2-2; D is unresolved. Trimming shortened V by 2 bases and J by 0 bases, and 8 bases separated the two germline ends. Per the germline V gene, CDR1 is SGHRS and CDR2 is YFSETQ. The CDR3 loop spans 15 amino acids. CDR3 nucleotide sequence: TGCGCCAGCAGCTTTGATTCCGCGAACACCGGGGAGCTGTTTTTT. Encoded protein: CASSFDSANTGELFF.